This T cell receptor (beta chain) was observed in a study of regulatory T cells in long-lasting Graves disease. Whole-study findings and limits: Segments TRBV28, TRBJ1-2 and TRBJ2-5 showed preferential usage in persistent disease.

About this clonotype: Its specificity is not known.

The time point: persistent/refractory GD, antithyroid drugs over 5 years with positive TRAb. PBMC-derived RNA was used for the TCR library. An endocrinology department located in Xi'an, China, was where the patients came from. With iRepertoire HTBI primers and Arm-PCR of CDR3 regions, TCR beta libraries were built. TCRdb reanalysed the multiplex PCR reads using MiXCR and keeps one entry per CDR3 protein. The sample includes about 470,000 distinct CDR3 sequences, around a fifth of them seen just once. Looked up from germline, CDR1 is SGHTA and CDR2 is FQGTGA. The V and J ends lost 8 bases and 2 bases respectively, with 15 bases between them. The CDR3 extends over 15 amino acids.

The sequences come from peripheral blood mononuclear cells (PBMCs), collected when the disease was refractory, from a patient treated with antithyroid drugs. The J gene is TRBJ2-2, the V gene TRBV7-3; possibly TRBD2 for D (6 bases). This clonotype was obtained from a female donor with Graves disease. The DNA for the CDR3 is TGTGCCAGCCGCTCCGGGACTCCCAACACCGGGGAGCTGTTTTTT. Amino acid sequence: CASRSGTPNTGELFF.